The clone carrying this T cell receptor beta chain has just a few counts. The data were taken from a study of CDR3 diversity in severe acne. TCRdb independently ran MiXCR on the PCR reads; one entry per CDR3 protein. Among 90,000 or so distinct CDR3 sequences, approximately 52% were seen once, and the ten largest hold over 9%. This TCR came from a male donor in good health, serving as a control. The specimen sequenced was blood.

CDR3 sequence reads: CASTIGQGKELFF. In DNA, the CDR3 is TGTGCCAGCACCATCGGACAGGGCAAGGAACTGTTTTTT. This chain joins TRBV7-3 and TRBJ1-4, with 8 bases identical to TRBD1. The V gene's germline CDR1 is SGHTA and CDR2 FQGTGA. The CDR3 is made up of 13 amino acids. V gave up 7 bases and J gave up 12 bases; unmatched junction bases: 10.